The rows below give T cell receptor beta chains drawn from one sample of a study of shared clonotypes between healthy human individuals. Sequencing was performed with immunoSEQ multiplex PCR; in TCRdb, only in-frame clones are kept and a portion is missing. The table shows fewer than 3 million clones, with 85% to 95% occurring only once. The sample was naive CD4+ T cells from PBMCs. The receptors stem from a man aged 18 to 35 in good health. Some clones in this sample may be carry-over from other donors' samples. The CDR3 runs from the conserved cysteine through the conserved F or W. D genes are given only for firm matches. Clone size appears in some rows only: once, few, many, or a class for an expanded clone.

>-|TRBV7-3|-|TRBJ2-1
CASSLTGGIVNEQFF
TGTGCCAGCAGCTTAACGGGGGGCATCGTCAATGAGCAGTTCTTC
>-|TRBV6-6|-|TRBJ1-4
CASSYSKGPGEKLFF
TGTGCCAGCAGTTACAGTAAAGGGCCAGGTGAAAAACTGTTTTTT
>once|TRBV19|-|TRBJ2-5
CASSIPGLLGETQYF
TGTGCCAGTAGTATACCCGGACTTTTAGGGGAGACCCAGTACTTC
>-|TRBV5-1|TRBD2|TRBJ2-5
CASRTLAGGPESQYF
TGCGCCAGCAGAACTCTAGCGGGAGGGCCGGAGTCCCAGTACTTC
>once|TRBV7-8|TRBD1|TRBJ1-2
CASSTRGGGSSGYTF
TGTGCCAGCAGCACCAGGGGAGGGGGCTCGTCCGGCTACACCTTC
>-|TRBV6-5|TRBD1|TRBJ2-2
CASRERGPGELFF
TGTGCCAGCAGAGAGAGGGGGCCCGGGGAGCTGTTTTTT
>-|TRBV9|TRBD1|TRBJ1-2
CASSVGGTGYGYTF
TGTGCCAGCAGCGTAGGTGGGACAGGATATGGCTACACCTTC
>-|TRBV27|-|TRBJ1-1
CASSFPSGITEAFF
TGTGCCAGCAGTTTCCCCAGTGGGATCACTGAAGCTTTCTTT
>-|TRBV29-1|-|TRBJ2-7
CSVSSRAYEQYF
TGCAGCGTTTCGAGTCGGGCCTACGAGCAGTACTTC
>-|TRBV2|-|TRBJ2-2
CASSEDRVGTGELFF
TGTGCCAGCAGTGAAGACAGGGTTGGCACCGGGGAGCTGTTTTTT
>once|TRBV10-3|-|TRBJ1-3
CAISESSGAGNTIYF
TGTGCCATCAGTGAGTCGTCGGGGGCTGGAAACACCATATATTTT
>-|TRBV6-5|TRBD2|TRBJ2-7
CASRGLAGVVDEQYF
TGTGCCAGCAGGGGACTAGCGGGAGTAGTCGACGAGCAGTACTTC
>-|TRBV28|-|TRBJ1-4
CASGGAGEKLFF
TGTGCCAGTGGGGGGGCGGGAGAAAAACTGTTTTTT
>-|TRBV5-1|TRBD2|TRBJ2-5
CASSLVTSSGEETQYF
TGCGCCAGCAGCTTGGTCACTTCAAGCGGGGAAGAGACCCAGTACTTC
>-|TRBV28|-|TRBJ2-1
CASSLIGVEQFF
TGTGCCAGCAGTTTAATAGGAGTCGAGCAGTTCTTC
>-|TRBV18|TRBD1|TRBJ2-5
CASSPGTEETQYF
TGTGCCAGCTCACCCGGGACAGAAGAGACCCAGTACTTC
>few|TRBV28|-|TRBJ1-2
CASSPTGFLYGYTF
TGTGCCAGCAGTCCGACAGGTTTCCTCTATGGCTACACCTTC
>-|TRBV7-2|-|TRBJ2-1
CASSLSQMGSEQFF
TGTGCCAGCAGCTTATCCCAAATGGGCAGTGAGCAGTTCTTC
>-|TRBV5-1|-|TRBJ2-3
CASSPHRGTDTQYF
TGCGCCAGCAGCCCACACCGGGGCACAGATACGCAGTATTTT
>-|TRBV30|-|TRBJ1-5
CAWSGMGGMSNQPQHF
TGTGCCTGGAGTGGGATGGGGGGTATGAGCAATCAGCCCCAGCATTTT
>few|TRBV30|-|TRBJ1-2
CAWSVAAVGSYTF
TGTGCCTGGAGTGTAGCGGCAGTAGGGAGCTACACCTTC
>-|TRBV28|-|TRBJ2-1
CASHLEAFNHNEQFF
TGTGCCAGCCATCTAGAAGCCTTTAACCACAATGAGCAGTTCTTC
>-|TRBV4-3|TRBD1|TRBJ1-3
CASSQDPVGTVGNTIYF
TGCGCCAGCAGCCAAGATCCGGTCGGGACAGTTGGAAACACCATATATTTT
>-|TRBV14|TRBD1|TRBJ2-5
CASSQGVTGVRETQYF
TGTGCCAGCAGCCAAGGAGTGACAGGGGTTCGGGAGACCCAGTACTTC
>-|TRBV30|-|TRBJ2-5
CAWSVIGAGETQYF
TGTGCCTGGAGTGTAATTGGGGCAGGGGAGACCCAGTACTTC
>few|TRBV27|-|TRBJ1-5
CASSLTHGGGDSNQPQHF
TGTGCCAGCAGCTTAACCCATGGAGGGGGTGATAGCAATCAGCCCCAGCATTTT
>-|TRBV11-2|-|TRBJ2-7
CASSLGRGTPSYEQYF
TGTGCCAGCAGCTTAGGTCGGGGGACACCCTCCTACGAGCAGTACTTC
>-|TRBV5-6|-|TRBJ1-2
CASSPELGGVAYGYTF
TGTGCCAGCAGCCCGGAGTTGGGAGGGGTTGCCTATGGCTACACCTTC